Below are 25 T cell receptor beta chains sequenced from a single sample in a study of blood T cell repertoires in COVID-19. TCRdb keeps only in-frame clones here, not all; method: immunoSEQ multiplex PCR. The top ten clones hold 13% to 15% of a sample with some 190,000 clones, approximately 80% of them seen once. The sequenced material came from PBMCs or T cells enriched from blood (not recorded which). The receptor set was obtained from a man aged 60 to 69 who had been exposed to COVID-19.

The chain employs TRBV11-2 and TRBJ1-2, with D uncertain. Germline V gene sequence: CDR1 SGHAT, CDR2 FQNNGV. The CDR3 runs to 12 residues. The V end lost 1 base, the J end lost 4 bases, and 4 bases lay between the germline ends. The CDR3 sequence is CASSLAPYGYTF. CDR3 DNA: TGTGCCAGCAGCTTAGCTCCCTATGGCTACACCTTC.

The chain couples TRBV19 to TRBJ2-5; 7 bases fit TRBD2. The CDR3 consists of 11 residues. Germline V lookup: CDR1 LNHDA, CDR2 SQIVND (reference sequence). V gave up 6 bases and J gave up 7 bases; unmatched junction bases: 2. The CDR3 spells CASSWGGTQYF. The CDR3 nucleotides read TGTGCCAGTAGCTGGGGGGGGACCCAGTACTTC.

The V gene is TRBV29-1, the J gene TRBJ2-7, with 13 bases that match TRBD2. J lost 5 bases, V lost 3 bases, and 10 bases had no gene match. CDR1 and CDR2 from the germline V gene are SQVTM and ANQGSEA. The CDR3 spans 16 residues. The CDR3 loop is CSVDWTSGRGIDEQYF. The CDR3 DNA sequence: TGCAGCGTTGACTGGACTAGCGGGAGAGGGATCGACGAGCAGTACTTC.

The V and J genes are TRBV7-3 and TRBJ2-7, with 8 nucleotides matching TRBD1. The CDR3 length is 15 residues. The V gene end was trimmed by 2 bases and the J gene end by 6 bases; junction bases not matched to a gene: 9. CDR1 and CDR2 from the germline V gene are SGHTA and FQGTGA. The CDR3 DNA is TGTGCCAGCAGCTTAGACGGGGCAGGGGGCGCCGAGCAGTACTTC. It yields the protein CASSLDGAGGAEQYF. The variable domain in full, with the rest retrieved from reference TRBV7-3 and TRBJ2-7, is GAGVSQTPSNKVTEKGKYVELRCDPISGHTALYWYRQSLGQGPEFLIYFQGTGAADDSGLPNDRFFAVRPEGSVSTLKIQRTERGDSAVYLCASSLDGAGGAEQYFGPGTRLTVT.

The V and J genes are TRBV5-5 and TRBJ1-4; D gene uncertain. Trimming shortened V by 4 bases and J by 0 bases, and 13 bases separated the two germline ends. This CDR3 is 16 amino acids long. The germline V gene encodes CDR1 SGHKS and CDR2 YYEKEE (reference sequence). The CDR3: CASSRAGVATNEKLFF. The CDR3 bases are TGTGCCAGCAGCAGAGCGGGAGTTGCAACTAATGAAAAACTGTTTTTT.

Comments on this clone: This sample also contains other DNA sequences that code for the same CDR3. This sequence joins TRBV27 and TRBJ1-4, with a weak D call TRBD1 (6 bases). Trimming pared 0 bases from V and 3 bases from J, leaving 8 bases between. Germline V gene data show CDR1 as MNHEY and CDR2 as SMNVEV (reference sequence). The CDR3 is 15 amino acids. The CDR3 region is CASSLSRGSNEKLFF. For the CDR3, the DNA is TGTGCCAGCAGTTTATCGAGGGGGTCTAATGAAAAACTGTTTTTT.

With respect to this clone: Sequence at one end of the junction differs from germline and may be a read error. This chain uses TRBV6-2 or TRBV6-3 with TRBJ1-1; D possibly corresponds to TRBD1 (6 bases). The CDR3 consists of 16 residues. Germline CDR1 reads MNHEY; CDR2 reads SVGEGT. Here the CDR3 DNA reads TGTGCCAGCAGTTCCCATATTACAGGGCTGAAGACTGAAGCTTTCTTT. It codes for CASSSHITGLKTEAFF.

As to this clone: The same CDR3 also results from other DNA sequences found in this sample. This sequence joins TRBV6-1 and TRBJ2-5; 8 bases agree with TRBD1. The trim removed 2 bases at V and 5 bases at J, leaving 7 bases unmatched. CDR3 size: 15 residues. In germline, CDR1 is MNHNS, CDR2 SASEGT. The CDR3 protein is CASSERQGLGETQYF. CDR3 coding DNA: TGTGCCAGCAGTGAAAGACAGGGGCTGGGGGAGACCCAGTACTTC.

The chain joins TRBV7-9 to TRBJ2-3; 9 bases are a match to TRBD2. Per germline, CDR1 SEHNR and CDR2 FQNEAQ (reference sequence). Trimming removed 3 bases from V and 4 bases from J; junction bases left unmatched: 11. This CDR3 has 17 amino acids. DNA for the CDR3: TGTGCCAGCAGCTTCGGTCCGCGTAGCGGGAGTTCAGATACGCAGTATTTT. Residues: CASSFGPRSGSSDTQYF.

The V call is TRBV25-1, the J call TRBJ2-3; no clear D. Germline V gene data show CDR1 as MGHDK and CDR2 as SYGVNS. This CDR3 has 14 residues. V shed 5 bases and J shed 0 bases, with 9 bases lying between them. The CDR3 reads CASSISSSTDTQYF. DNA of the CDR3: TGTGCCAGCAGTATTTCTAGTAGCACAGATACGCAGTATTTT. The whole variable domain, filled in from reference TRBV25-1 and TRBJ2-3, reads EADIYQTPRYLVIGTGKKITLECSQTMGHDKMYWYQQDPGMELHLIHYSYGVNSTEKGDLSSESTVSRIRTEHFPLTLESARPSHTSQYLCASSISSSTDTQYFGPGTRLTVL.

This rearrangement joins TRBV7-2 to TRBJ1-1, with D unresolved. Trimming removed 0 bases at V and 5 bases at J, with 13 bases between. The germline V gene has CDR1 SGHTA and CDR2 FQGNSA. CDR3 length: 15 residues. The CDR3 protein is CASSLATGAATEAFF. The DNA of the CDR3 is TGTGCCAGCAGCTTAGCAACGGGAGCTGCGACTGAAGCTTTCTTT.

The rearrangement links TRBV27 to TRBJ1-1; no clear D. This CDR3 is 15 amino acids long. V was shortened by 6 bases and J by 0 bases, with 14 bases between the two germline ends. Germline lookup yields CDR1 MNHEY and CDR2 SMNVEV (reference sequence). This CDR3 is CASSEPGRLNTEAFF. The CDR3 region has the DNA TGTGCCAGCAGCGAACCCGGGAGATTGAACACTGAAGCTTTCTTT.

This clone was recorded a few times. The CDR3 bases are TGTGCCAGCAGCAGAGAGGACAGGGGATACGACACTGAAGCTTTCTTT. It is translated as CASSREDRGYDTEAFF. The rearrangement uses TRBV5-4 and TRBJ1-1, with 9 bases that match TRBD1. Germline V gene sequence: CDR1 SGHNT, CDR2 YYREEE (reference sequence). J gave up 3 bases and V 4 bases, and 10 bases lay outside the gene matches. The CDR3 covers 16 residues.

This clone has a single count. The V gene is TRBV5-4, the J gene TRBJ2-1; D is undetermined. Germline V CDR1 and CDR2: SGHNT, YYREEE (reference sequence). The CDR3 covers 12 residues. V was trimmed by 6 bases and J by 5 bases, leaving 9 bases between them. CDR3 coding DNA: TGTGCCAGCACCTTTTACAACAATGAGCAGTTCTTC. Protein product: CASTFYNNEQFF.

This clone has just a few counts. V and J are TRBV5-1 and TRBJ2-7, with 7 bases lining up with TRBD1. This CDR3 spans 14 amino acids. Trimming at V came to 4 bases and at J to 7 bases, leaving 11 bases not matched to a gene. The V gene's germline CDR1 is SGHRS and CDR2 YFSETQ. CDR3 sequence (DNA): TGCGCCAGCAGCCTGCGGACAGGAGGTGGGGAGCAGTACTTC. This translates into CASSLRTGGGEQYF.

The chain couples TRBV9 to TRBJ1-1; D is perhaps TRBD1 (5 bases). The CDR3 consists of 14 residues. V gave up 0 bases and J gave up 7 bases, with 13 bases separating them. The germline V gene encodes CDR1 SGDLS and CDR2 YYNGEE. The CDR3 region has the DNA TGTGCCAGCAGCGTAGATCAAAGGGGAATTGAAGCTTTCTTT. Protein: CASSVDQRGIEAFF.

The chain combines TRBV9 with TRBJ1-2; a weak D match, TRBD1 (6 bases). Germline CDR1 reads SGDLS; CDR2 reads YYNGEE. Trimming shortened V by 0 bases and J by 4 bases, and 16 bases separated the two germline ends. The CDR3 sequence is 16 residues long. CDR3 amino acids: CASSVAGGGPPYGYTF. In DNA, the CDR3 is TGTGCCAGCAGCGTAGCGGGCGGGGGGCCGCCCTATGGCTACACCTTC.

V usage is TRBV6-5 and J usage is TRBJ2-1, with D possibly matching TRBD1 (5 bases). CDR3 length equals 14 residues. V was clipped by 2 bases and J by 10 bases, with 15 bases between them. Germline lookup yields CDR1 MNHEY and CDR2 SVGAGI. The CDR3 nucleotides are TGTGCCAGCAGTTACGACCTCGTTAAGGGGGAGCAGTTCTTC. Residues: CASSYDLVKGEQFF.

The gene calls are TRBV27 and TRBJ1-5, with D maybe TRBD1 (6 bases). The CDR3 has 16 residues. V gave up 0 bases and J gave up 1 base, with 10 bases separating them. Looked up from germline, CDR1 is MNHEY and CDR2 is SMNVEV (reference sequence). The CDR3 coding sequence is TGTGCCAGCAGTTTATCCGGACAGCCGAGCAATCAGCCCCAGCATTTT. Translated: CASSLSGQPSNQPQHF.

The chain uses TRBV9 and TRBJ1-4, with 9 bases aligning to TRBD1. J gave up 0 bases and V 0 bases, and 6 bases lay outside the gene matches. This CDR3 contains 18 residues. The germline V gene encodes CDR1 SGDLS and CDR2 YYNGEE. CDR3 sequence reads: CASSVGGTGLATNEKLFF. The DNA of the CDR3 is TGTGCCAGCAGCGTAGGGGGGACAGGGCTTGCAACTAATGAAAAACTGTTTTTT.

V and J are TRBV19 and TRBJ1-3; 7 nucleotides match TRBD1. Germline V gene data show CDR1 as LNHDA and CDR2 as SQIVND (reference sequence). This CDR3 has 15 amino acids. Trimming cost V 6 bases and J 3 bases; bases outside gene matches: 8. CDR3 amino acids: CASSTGQSRGNTIYF. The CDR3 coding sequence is TGTGCCAGTAGCACGGGACAGTCCCGTGGAAACACCATATATTTT.

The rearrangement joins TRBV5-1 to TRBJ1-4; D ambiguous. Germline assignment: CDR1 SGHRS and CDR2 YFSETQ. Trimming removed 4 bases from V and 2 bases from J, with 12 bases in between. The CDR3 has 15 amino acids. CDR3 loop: CASSADMWTNEKLFF. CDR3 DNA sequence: TGCGCCAGCAGCGCTGACATGTGGACTAATGAAAAACTGTTTTTT.

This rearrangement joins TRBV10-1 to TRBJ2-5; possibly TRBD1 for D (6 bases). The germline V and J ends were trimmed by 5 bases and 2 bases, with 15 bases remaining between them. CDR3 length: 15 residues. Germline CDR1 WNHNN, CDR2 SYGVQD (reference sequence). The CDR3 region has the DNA TGCGCCAGCAGTACAGGGTACGAGGAACAAGAGACCCAGTACTTC. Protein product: CASSTGYEEQETQYF.

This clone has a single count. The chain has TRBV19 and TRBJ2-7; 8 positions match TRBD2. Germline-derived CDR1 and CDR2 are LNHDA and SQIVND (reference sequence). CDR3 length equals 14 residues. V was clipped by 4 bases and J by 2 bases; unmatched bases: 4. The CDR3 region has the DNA TGTGCCAGTAGTACAGCGGGAGTTCCCTACGAGCAGTACTTC. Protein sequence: CASSTAGVPYEQYF.

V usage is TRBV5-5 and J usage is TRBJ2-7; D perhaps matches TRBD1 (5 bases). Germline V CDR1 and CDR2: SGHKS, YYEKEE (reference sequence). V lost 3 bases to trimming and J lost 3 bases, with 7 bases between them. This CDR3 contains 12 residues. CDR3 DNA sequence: TGTGCCAGCAGCTCTCAGGGCTACGAGCAGTACTTC. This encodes CASSSQGYEQYF.